This entry features one T cell receptor beta chain sequence. This record belongs to a study of glioma-infiltrating T cells after dendritic cell vaccination. Study as a whole: At biweekly intervals, patients got three intradermal dendritic cell vaccine injections.

Sequenced by immunoSEQ multiplex PCR; TCRdb stores in-frame clones only, minus some. The sample contains fewer than 85,000 clones, under 90% of which appear only once. The CDR3 sequence is 15 residues long. The germline V gene has CDR1 SNHLY and CDR2 FYNNEI. V was shortened by 4 bases and J by 1 base, with 13 bases between the two germline ends. All glioblastoma patients lacked an isocitrate dehydrogenase mutation. The rearrangement joins TRBV2 to TRBJ1-1, with D unclear. Specimen: blood, collected before dendritic cell vaccination. The sequence came from a human donor with glioblastoma. CDR3 amino acids: CASSGASTENTEAFF. The CDR3 nucleotides are TGTGCCAGCAGTGGGGCCTCCACAGAGAACACTGAAGCTTTCTTT. The variable domain in full, completed from reference TRBV2 and TRBJ1-1, reads EPEVTQTPSHQVTQMGQEVILRCVPISNHLYFYWYRQILGQKVEFLVSFYNNEISEKSEIFDDQFSVERPDGSNFTLKIRSTKLEDSAMYFCASSGASTENTEAFFGQGTRLTVV.